The 28 T cell receptor beta chains listed next were all sequenced from one sample in a study of cytomegalovirus exposure and HLA in healthy donors. Researchers ran the PCR with 60 Vbeta and 13 Jbeta primers. The table came from immunoSEQ multiplex PCR; TCRdb's copy has only in-frame clones and leaves some out. The sample lists some 190,000 clones; 65% to 85% were seen once. The sequenced sample consisted of PBMCs. The receptors stem from a boy aged 2-9 years in good health and CMV-seronegative.

The chain combines TRBV9 with TRBJ1-6; D uncertain. Germline CDR1 is SGDLS and CDR2 is YYNGEE. The V and J ends lost 0 bases and 8 bases respectively, with 6 bases between them. CDR3 length equals 13 residues. CDR3 amino acids: CASSVEEDSPLHF. The CDR3, as DNA: TGTGCCAGCAGCGTAGAAGAGGATTCACCCCTCCACTTT.

The rearrangement links TRBV7-9 to TRBJ1-2, with 7 positions matching TRBD1. The CDR3 length is 12 residues. The V segment lost 4 bases and the J segment 12 bases; nucleotides outside the gene matches: 8. Germline V lookup: CDR1 SEHNR, CDR2 FQNEAQ (reference sequence). The CDR3 sequence: CASSSQQGWDTF. The CDR3 nucleotides read TGTGCCAGCAGCTCCCAACAGGGGTGGGACACCTTC. The variable domain in full, completed from reference TRBV7-9 and TRBJ1-2, reads DTGVSQNPRHKITKRGQNVTFRCDPISEHNRLYWYRQTLGQGPEFLTYFQNEAQLEKSRLLSDRFSAERPKGSFSTLEIQRTEQGDSAMYLCASSSQQGWDTFGSGTRLTVV.

This chain joins TRBV2 and TRBJ2-1; 7 bases match TRBD1. CDR1 is SNHLY, CDR2 FYNNEI, per germline. V lost 6 bases to trimming and J lost 8 bases; unmatched junction nucleotides: 13. The CDR3 consists of 15 residues. The DNA of the CDR3 is TGTGCCAGCAGCCCTGACAGGGCTCCTAAGGATGAGCAGTTCTTC. The encoded protein is CASSPDRAPKDEQFF.

This chain joins TRBV5-5 and TRBJ1-2; perhaps TRBD1 as D (6 bases). Germline CDR1 SGHKS, CDR2 YYEKEE (reference sequence). This CDR3 is built from 15 residues. Trimming left V 4 bases short and J 4 bases short, with 17 bases between. CDR3 in amino acids: CASSGGQLRGYGYTF. Written as DNA, the CDR3 is TGTGCCAGCAGCGGTGGACAGCTAAGGGGCTATGGCTACACCTTC.

The V gene is TRBV30, the J gene TRBJ1-5; TRBD1 might be the D (6 bases). CDR1 and CDR2 from the germline V gene are GTSNPN and SVGIG (reference sequence). Between the trimmed V and J ends, which lost 2 bases and 1 base, there was a span of 12 bases. This CDR3 has 15 residues. CDR3 sequence reads: CAWSIGTYSNQPQHF. The CDR3 DNA reads as TGTGCCTGGAGTATCGGGACATACAGCAATCAGCCCCAGCATTTT.

The V gene is TRBV5-4, the J gene TRBJ2-1, with TRBD1 matching over 8 bases. The CDR3 consists of 16 residues. Germline CDR1 SGHNT, CDR2 YYREEE (reference sequence). The junction had 9 bases not matched to a gene; V was cut back by 0 bases and J by 7 bases. CDR3 region: CASSLGGQGAFNEQFF. CDR3 coding DNA: TGTGCCAGCAGCTTGGGAGGACAGGGAGCTTTTAATGAGCAGTTCTTC. Together with reference TRBV5-4 and TRBJ2-1, the CDR3 gives the full variable domain: ETGVTQSPTHLIKTRGQQVTLRCSSQSGHNTVSWYQQALGQGPQFIFQYYREEENGRGNFPPRFSGLQFPNYSSELNVNALELDDSALYLCASSLGGQGAFNEQFFGPGTRLTVL.

This chain joins TRBV5-1 and TRBJ1-1; 7 bases fit TRBD1. V lost 4 bases to trimming and J lost 1 base; unmatched junction nucleotides: 4. Germline V gives CDR1 SGHRS, CDR2 YFSETQ. The CDR3 has 14 residues. The CDR3 nucleotides read TGCGCCAGCAGCCTAACAGGGGCGAACACTGAAGCTTTCTTT. Translated: CASSLTGANTEAFF.

The chain has TRBV5-4 and TRBJ2-5; TRBD1 agrees at 7 bases. Germline V gives CDR1 SGHNT, CDR2 YYREEE (reference sequence). Trimming took 4 bases from V and 2 from J; bases not matched to a gene: 8. CDR3 length: 15 amino acids. CDR3 loop: CASSRSRTGQETQYF. CDR3 DNA sequence: TGTGCCAGCAGCCGATCCCGGACAGGTCAAGAGACCCAGTACTTC.

This clone has just a few counts. This chain connects TRBV27 to TRBJ2-1; tentative D call: TRBD2 (5 bases). CDR3 size: 14 residues. Trimming pared 2 bases from V and 13 bases from J, leaving 18 bases between. Germline V gene lookup returns CDR1 MNHEY and CDR2 SMNVEV (reference sequence). CDR3 nucleotides: TGTGCCAGCAGTTTACAGCCCGGGATGCGTAGACAGTTCTTC. Translation gives CASSLQPGMRRQFF.

The chain employs TRBV30 and TRBJ1-1, with TRBD1 as a possible D gene (6 bases). V dropped 0 bases and J dropped 2 bases, with 13 bases sitting between them. CDR3 length: 15 residues. Germline loops: CDR1 GTSNPN, CDR2 SVGIG (reference sequence). CDR3 residues: CAWSVPGHTNTEAFF. The CDR3 DNA reads as TGTGCCTGGAGTGTTCCGGGACACACCAACACTGAAGCTTTCTTT.

The genes are TRBV28 and TRBJ1-2, with D perhaps TRBD1 (5 bases). This CDR3 region has 14 residues. Germline V CDR1 and CDR2: MDHEN, SYDVKM. The V end lost 6 bases, the J end lost 1 base, and 12 bases lay between the germline ends. Written as DNA, the CDR3 is TGTGCCAGCAGCCTAAGCCAGGGTAACTATGGCTACACCTTC. It is translated as CASSLSQGNYGYTF.

This chain joins TRBV4-3 and TRBJ2-1; TRBD2 matches at 11 bases. Germline values: CDR1 LGHNA, CDR2 YSLEER. This CDR3 is built from 17 residues. Unmatched junction bases numbered 6, after V lost 1 base and J lost 4 bases. The CDR3 coding sequence is TGCGCCAGCAGCCAAGCCCCTACTAGCGGGGGATACAATGAGCAGTTCTTC. Translating it yields CASSQAPTSGGYNEQFF.

In its sample, this clone was seen once. CDR3 region: CATSTGSVLGETQYF. As DNA, the CDR3 is TGCGCCACCTCGACAGGGTCCGTTTTAGGGGAGACCCAGTACTTC. The chain combines TRBV5-1 with TRBJ2-5; 7 bases are shared with TRBD1. Germline V gives CDR1 SGHRS, CDR2 YFSETQ. The CDR3 contains 15 residues. The V gene end was trimmed by 9 bases and the J gene end by 5 bases; junction bases not matched to a gene: 16.

V gene TRBV14 combines with J gene TRBJ2-6, with TRBD1 matching 9 bases. The germline V gene encodes CDR1 SGHDN and CDR2 FVKESK. Trimming took 2 bases from V and 0 from J; bases not matched to a gene: 11. This CDR3 spans 20 amino acids. The CDR3 sequence is CASSQLWGQGKSSGANVLTF. Written as DNA, the CDR3 is TGTGCCAGCAGCCAATTATGGGGACAGGGAAAAAGCTCTGGGGCCAACGTCCTGACTTTC.

This chain links TRBV2 with TRBJ2-1; D remains ambiguous. Trimming took 4 bases from V and 3 from J, leaving 28 bases between them. CDR1 SNHLY and CDR2 FYNNEI come from the germline V gene. The CDR3 has 20 residues. CDR3 amino acids: CASSVHPSGMTSENYNEQFF. In DNA, the CDR3 is TGTGCCAGCAGTGTGCACCCCTCCGGTATGACCAGCGAGAACTACAATGAGCAGTTCTTC.

J is TRBJ1-2 and V is TRBV6-6, with unresolved D. The germline CDR1 and CDR2 sequences are MNHNY and SVGAGI (reference sequence). This CDR3 region has 15 residues. V gave up 2 bases and J gave up 3 bases, with 13 bases separating them. Written as DNA, the CDR3 is TGTGCCAGCAGTTACGGTTTTGAGGGTTACTATGGCTACACCTTC. It is translated as CASSYGFEGYYGYTF.

V and J are TRBV7-9 and TRBJ1-1; the D is unclear. V was pared by 2 bases and J by 0 bases, with 7 bases between. Germline lookup yields CDR1 SEHNR and CDR2 FQNEAQ (reference sequence). The CDR3 runs 14 residues. The chain's CDR3 is CASSLIGLNTEAFF. CDR3 sequence (DNA): TGTGCCAGCAGCTTAATTGGCTTGAACACTGAAGCTTTCTTT.

The chain links TRBV7-9 to TRBJ2-1; tentatively, D is TRBD2 (7 bases). The CDR3 loop spans 14 amino acids. Per germline, CDR1 SEHNR and CDR2 FQNEAQ (reference sequence). V was trimmed by 8 bases and J by 5 bases, leaving 16 bases between them. The CDR3 spells CASARQGTNNEQFF. For the CDR3, the DNA is TGTGCCAGCGCGAGGCAGGGGACTAACAATGAGCAGTTCTTC.

The gene calls are TRBV10-3 and TRBJ2-1; 12 bases are a match to TRBD2. With V trimmed by 3 bases and J by 4 bases, 10 bases remained unmatched. The CDR3 has 18 amino acids. The V gene's germline CDR1 is ENHRY and CDR2 SYGVKD. CDR3 DNA sequence: TGTGCCATCAGTGAAACTACAACGACTAGCGGGAGATACAATGAGCAGTTCTTC. Its protein product is CAISETTTTSGRYNEQFF.

This clone was counted only a few times. The chain recombines TRBV19 with TRBJ2-7; D is possibly TRBD2 (5 bases). The CDR3 covers 13 residues. Trimming shortened V by 6 bases and J by 2 bases, and 11 bases separated the two germline ends. Germline V gene lookup returns CDR1 LNHDA and CDR2 SQIVND (reference sequence). In DNA, the CDR3 is TGTGCCAGTAGCAAGGGAGTGACCTACGAGCAGTACTTC. Amino acid sequence: CASSKGVTYEQYF.

CDR3: CASSLARGRETQYF. CDR3 in DNA: TGCGCCAGCAGCTTGGCCAGGGGGCGAGAGACCCAGTACTTC. The chain carries TRBV5-1 and TRBJ2-5, with TRBD1 matching over 8 bases. Germline loops: CDR1 SGHRS, CDR2 YFSETQ. V shed 0 bases and J 4 bases; nucleotides not matched to a gene: 2. This CDR3 region has 14 residues.

The chain couples TRBV5-6 to TRBJ2-1; 7 bases agree with TRBD1. Germline V gene sequence: CDR1 SGHDT, CDR2 YYEEEE. The CDR3 extends over 12 amino acids. With V trimmed by 4 bases and J by 9 bases, 4 bases remained unmatched. The CDR3 DNA reads as TGTGCCAGCAGCCAGACAGGGAGTGAGCAGTTCTTC. The encoded protein is CASSQTGSEQFF.

The chain is built from TRBV19 and TRBJ2-1; D is unresolved. The CDR3 spans 19 residues. Trimming cost V 6 bases and J 0 bases, with 24 bases left between them. CDR1 and CDR2 (germline): LNHDA, SQIVND (reference sequence). Written as DNA, the CDR3 is TGTGCCAGTAGCCAGGTCCTTGTTACAGTCACCAACTCCTACAATGAGCAGTTCTTC. Translation gives CASSQVLVTVTNSYNEQFF.

Only a few counts were recorded for this clone. J is TRBJ2-7 and V is TRBV6-6; the D is unclear. CDR3 size: 16 residues. Trimming cost V 0 bases and J 1 base, with 13 bases left between them. The V gene's germline CDR1 is MNHNY and CDR2 SVGAGI (reference sequence). CDR3 DNA: TGTGCCAGCAGTTACTCGCATTTAGCCCTATCCTACGAGCAGTACTTC. It encodes CASSYSHLALSYEQYF.

The chain uses TRBV7-9 and TRBJ2-3; 10 nucleotides match TRBD2. CDR3 length: 16 amino acids. Germline loops: CDR1 SEHNR, CDR2 FQNEAQ (reference sequence). V lost 1 base to trimming and J lost 7 bases; unmatched junction nucleotides: 8. CDR3 region: CASSLVVLAGPHTQYF. The CDR3 DNA reads TGTGCCAGCAGCTTAGTAGTACTAGCGGGACCCCATACGCAGTATTTT.

The chain links TRBV7-6 to TRBJ1-1; TRBD1 might be the D (6 bases). The germline CDR1 and CDR2 sequences are SGHVS and FNYEAQ. Trimming stripped 5 bases from V and 0 bases from J, with 13 bases between. The CDR3 length is 15 residues. The CDR3: CASSARGGLNTEAFF. CDR3 in DNA: TGTGCCAGCAGCGCCCGAGGGGGACTGAACACTGAAGCTTTCTTT.

This clone was observed a few times. The rearrangement uses TRBV19 and TRBJ1-2; D possibly corresponds to TRBD1 (6 bases). Trimming left V 7 bases short and J 4 bases short, with 19 bases between. The CDR3 is 15 amino acids. Germline lookup yields CDR1 LNHDA and CDR2 SQIVND (reference sequence). The chain's CDR3 is CASIGETGKSYGYTF. The CDR3 DNA reads as TGTGCCAGTATCGGGGAGACAGGAAAATCCTATGGCTACACCTTC.

The V call is TRBV9, the J call TRBJ2-5; 9 nucleotides match TRBD2. The ends lost 4 bases at V and 4 bases at J; junction bases unmatched: 11. This CDR3 region has 16 residues. Germline CDR1 is SGDLS and CDR2 is YYNGEE. CDR3 nucleotides: TGTGCCAGCAGCCAAATTAGCGGGAGTGGAGTAGAGACCCAGTACTTC. Translated: CASSQISGSGVETQYF.